The rows below give T cell receptor beta chains drawn from one sample of a study of cytomegalovirus exposure and HLA in healthy donors. TCRdb keeps only in-frame clones here, not all; method: immunoSEQ multiplex PCR. In the table there are 150,000 to 200,000 clones, 80% of which are singletons. Source material: PBMCs. These receptors were taken from a man aged 25 to 40 in good health and CMV-seronegative. CDR3s include the opening cysteine and the closing phenylalanine or tryptophan. Each record gives: D gene, clone size, J gene, V gene, CDR3 DNA, CDR3 protein. The D gene is left open where the match is weak. Size is omitted from some rows. Given values are once, few, many or a class for expanded clones.

D: -; size: few; J: TRBJ1-4; V: TRBV15; DNA: TGTGCCACCAGCAGGTTAAATGAGGAACTGTTTTTT; CDR3: CATSRLNEELFF
D: -; size: -; J: TRBJ2-7; V: TRBV7-3; DNA: TGTGCCAGCAGCTTAACAAGTACTAGCTACGAGCAGTACTTC; CDR3: CASSLTSTSYEQYF
D: -; size: -; J: TRBJ2-7; V: TRBV7-3; DNA: TGTGCCAGCAGCTTGGACGCAGGGTATGAGCAGTACTTC; CDR3: CASSLDAGYEQYF
D: -; size: -; J: TRBJ1-5; V: TRBV27; DNA: TGTGCCAGCTCCCTACTCGGTCGGGGAAATCAGCCCCAGCATTTT; CDR3: CASSLLGRGNQPQHF
D: TRBD2; size: -; J: TRBJ2-3; V: TRBV7-3; DNA: TGTGCCAGCAGCTTAAACCTAGCGGGTAGCACAGATACGCAGTATTTT; CDR3: CASSLNLAGSTDTQYF
D: TRBD1; size: -; J: TRBJ2-1; V: TRBV6-1; DNA: TGTGCCAGCAGTTCTGCCAGGGGGCGCAGGGATGAGCAGTTCTTC; CDR3: CASSSARGRRDEQFF
D: -; size: -; J: TRBJ2-3; V: TRBV9; DNA: TGTGCCAGCAGCGTTACAGGGTTCACAGATACGCAGTATTTT; CDR3: CASSVTGFTDTQYF
D: -; size: -; J: TRBJ2-6; V: TRBV6-5; DNA: TGTGCCAGCAGTCAGTCAGTGGGGGCCAACGTCCTGACTTTC; CDR3: CASSQSVGANVLTF
D: -; size: -; J: TRBJ2-7; V: TRBV15; DNA: TGTGCCACCAGCAGAGGCCTACAGGGGAGGTCCTACGAGCAGTACTTC; CDR3: CATSRGLQGRSYEQYF
D: -; size: -; J: TRBJ1-2; V: TRBV28; DNA: TGTGCCAGCAGTTTTTTGGGACTTTCCCCGCCGCCTAACTACACCTTC; CDR3: CASSFLGLSPPPNYTF
D: -; size: -; J: TRBJ1-2; V: TRBV25-1; DNA: TGTGCCAGCAGTGGGTGGACAGATGTAAACTATGGCTACACCTTC; CDR3: CASSGWTDVNYGYTF
D: TRBD2; size: -; J: TRBJ2-4; V: TRBV18; DNA: TGTGCCAGCTCACCACGAGGCGGGAGTGCCAAAAACATTCAGTACTTC; CDR3: CASSPRGGSAKNIQYF
D: TRBD1; size: -; J: TRBJ1-2; V: TRBV4-3; DNA: TGCGCCAGCAGCCAAGAAGGCCCCAGGGGGGCCTCCTACTATGGCTACACCTTC; CDR3: CASSQEGPRGASYYGYTF
D: TRBD1; size: -; J: TRBJ1-2; V: TRBV6-5; DNA: TGTGCCAGCAGTTACTCTCCGGGACAGGGACAGGGCTACACCTTC; CDR3: CASSYSPGQGQGYTF
D: TRBD2; size: -; J: TRBJ2-1; V: TRBV19; DNA: TGTGCCAGTAGTATAAGAGGACTAGCGGACAATGAGCAGTTCTTC; CDR3: CASSIRGLADNEQFF
D: -; size: once; J: TRBJ1-3; V: TRBV28; DNA: TGTGCCAGCAGTCGCCGCCGGGGGGCTGGAAACACCATATATTTT; CDR3: CASSRRRGAGNTIYF
D: -; size: once; J: TRBJ2-7; V: TRBV27; DNA: TGTGCCAGCAGTTTGCCGGACGGGAACTACGAGCAGTACTTC; CDR3: CASSLPDGNYEQYF
D: -; size: -; J: TRBJ1-4; V: TRBV7-6; DNA: TGTGCCAGCAGCCGAGAAGTCAGGGCTGGAAAACTGTTTTTT; CDR3: CASSREVRAGKLFF
D: -; size: -; J: TRBJ2-2; V: TRBV29-1; DNA: TGCAGCGCACGTCAGGGGACCGGGGAGCTGTTTTTT; CDR3: CSARQGTGELFF
D: -; size: -; J: TRBJ1-5; V: TRBV19; DNA: TGTGCCGGAGGCCAGGACCACACTTCCACTAGCAATCAGCCCCAGCATTTT; CDR3: CAGGQDHTSTSNQPQHF
D: TRBD2; size: -; J: TRBJ2-3; V: TRBV7-3; DNA: TGTGCCAGCAGCCCCCACGGGACTAGCGGCTCAGATACGCAGTATTTT; CDR3: CASSPHGTSGSDTQYF
D: TRBD1; size: once; J: TRBJ2-7; V: TRBV28; DNA: TGTGCCAGCAGCACTGCCGATTGGACAGGGGGCTCCTACGAGCAGTACTTC; CDR3: CASSTADWTGGSYEQYF
D: -; size: -; J: TRBJ1-2; V: TRBV7-9; DNA: TGTTCCAGCAGCTTAGAAGGGGCTAATGGCTACACCTTC; CDR3: CSSSLEGANGYTF
D: -; size: -; J: TRBJ2-7; V: TRBV15; DNA: TGTGCCACCAGCAGCGGAAAGGGGTTCTCCTACGAGCAGTACTTC; CDR3: CATSSGKGFSYEQYF
D: TRBD1; size: -; J: TRBJ2-7; V: TRBV27; DNA: TGTGCCAGCAGTTTATGGCGGGACAGGGACTTCGGAGAGCAGTACTTC; CDR3: CASSLWRDRDFGEQYF
D: -; size: -; J: TRBJ2-7; V: TRBV4-1; DNA: TGCGCCAGCAGCCAAGATTTCAACGAGCAGTACTTC; CDR3: CASSQDFNEQYF
D: -; size: few; J: TRBJ2-5; V: TRBV19; DNA: TGTGCCAGTAGTATTGAAGGGGGATTTTTGGAGACCCAGTACTTC; CDR3: CASSIEGGFLETQYF
D: -; size: -; J: TRBJ2-3; V: TRBV7-3; DNA: TGTGCCAGCAGCATGGGGGGAAACCCAGATACGCAGTATTTT; CDR3: CASSMGGNPDTQYF
D: TRBD1; size: once; J: TRBJ1-1; V: TRBV6-1; DNA: TGTGCCAGCACCCAAACCCGGGACAGTAGTGAAGCTTTCTTT; CDR3: CASTQTRDSSEAFF
D: -; size: once; J: TRBJ1-2; V: TRBV11-2; DNA: TGTGCCAGCAGCTCACAAAACTATGGCTACACCTTC; CDR3: CASSSQNYGYTF
D: TRBD1; size: -; J: TRBJ1-2; V: TRBV19; DNA: TGTGCCAGTAATGGCAGGGGGCTACCTGGAGGTGGCTACACCTTC; CDR3: CASNGRGLPGGGYTF
D: TRBD2; size: -; J: TRBJ2-1; V: TRBV5-6; DNA: TGTGCCAGCAGCCGCCGGTTGAGACTAGCGGGAGGGAATGAGCAGTTCTTC; CDR3: CASSRRLRLAGGNEQFF
D: -; size: -; J: TRBJ1-5; V: TRBV18; DNA: TGTGCCAGCTCACGACAGAGCAATCAGCCCCAGCATTTT; CDR3: CASSRQSNQPQHF
D: -; size: few; J: TRBJ2-7; V: TRBV4-3; DNA: TGCGCCAGCAGCCAAGATGCGCAGGGTTCCTACGAGCAGTACTTC; CDR3: CASSQDAQGSYEQYF
D: -; size: -; J: TRBJ1-1; V: TRBV2; DNA: TGTGCCAGCAGCGCCGGGCTTCGGGGCACTGAAGCTTTCTTT; CDR3: CASSAGLRGTEAFF